These 13 T cell receptor beta chains were sequenced from one sample in a study of T cell repertoires in cytomegalovirus infection. TCRdb itself ran the reads through MiXCR, one entry per CDR3 protein. Of about 570,000 distinct CDR3 sequences listed, over 35% were seen once; the top ten hold around 48%. The antigens these receptors bind are not known. The starting material was cultured PBMCs, obtained from culture after CMV antigen stimulation. All receptors derive from a human donor in good health (CMV status not recorded). Some clones in this sample may be carry-over from other donors' samples.

The rearrangement uses TRBV6-2 or TRBV6-3 and TRBJ1-2; D call uncertain. Germline V gene data show CDR1 as MNHEY and CDR2 as SVGEGT. CDR3 length: 15 amino acids. V lost 0 bases and J 4 bases, leaving 12 bases between the germline ends. The CDR3 sequence: CASSYSKGRSYGYTF. In DNA, the CDR3 is TGTGCCAGCAGTTACTCGAAGGGCAGGAGCTATGGCTACACCTTC.

This clonotype has a count of ten or more. DNA for the CDR3: TGTGCCAGCAGCTCAGGACTAGCGGGGATTGTAATTCCCTACGAGCAGTACTTC. It is translated as CASSSGLAGIVIPYEQYF. The chain employs TRBV6-2 or TRBV6-3 and TRBJ2-7; 12 bases agree with TRBD2. This CDR3 has 18 amino acids. V was pared by 6 bases and J by 2 bases, with 14 bases of the junction left unmatched. Germline V CDR1 and CDR2: MNHEY, SVGEGT.

This clonotype was counted a few times. The CDR3 DNA sequence: TGTGCCAGCAGCTTAGTGTCAGGGGCCTACGAGCAGTACTTC. Translation: CASSLVSGAYEQYF. This rearrangement joins TRBV7-2 to TRBJ2-7; maybe TRBD1 (6 bases). V was shortened by 1 base and J by 2 bases, with 9 bases between the two germline ends. This CDR3 region has 14 residues. The germline V gene encodes CDR1 SGHTA and CDR2 FQGNSA.

This clonotype was observed once. Here the CDR3 DNA reads TGTGCCACCAGCAGAGCCGGGACAAATTATCCCGGGGAGCTGTTTTTT. As protein: CATSRAGTNYPGELFF. The genes are TRBV15 and TRBJ2-2; D is possibly TRBD1 (6 bases). This CDR3 contains 16 residues. Trimming removed 1 base at V and 6 bases at J, with 15 bases between. Germline-derived CDR1 and CDR2 are LNHNV and YYDKDF (reference sequence).

A few counts support this clonotype. J is TRBJ2-7 and V is TRBV7-8; D may be TRBD1 or TRBD2 (5 bases each). The CDR3 has 14 residues. V dropped 4 bases and J dropped 4 bases, with 14 bases sitting between them. Germline assignment: CDR1 SGHVS and CDR2 FQNEAQ. CDR3 coding DNA: TGTGCCAGCAGCTCGGGACCCCAGAGGTACGAGCAGTACTTC. This gives the protein CASSSGPQRYEQYF.

The CDR3 region is CASSGGTATNQPQHF. In DNA form, the CDR3 reads TGTGCCAGCAGCGGTGGCACAGCCACCAATCAGCCCCAGCATTTT. The gene calls are TRBV7-8 and TRBJ1-5; no definite D call. The CDR3 runs 15 residues. Germline values: CDR1 SGHVS, CDR2 FQNEAQ. Trimming cost V 5 bases and J 3 bases, with 14 bases left between them.

The J gene is TRBJ1-2, the V gene TRBV7-2, with D uncertain. Looked up from germline, CDR1 is SGHTA and CDR2 is FQGNSA. This CDR3 comprises 16 residues. Trimming took off 5 bases at V and 3 bases at J, with 19 bases between the two ends. The CDR3 sequence: CASSPLVGSGYYGYTF. For the CDR3, the DNA is TGTGCCAGCAGCCCATTAGTTGGGAGCGGATACTATGGCTACACCTTC.

This clonotype has a handful of counts. The chain carries TRBV19 and TRBJ1-3, with TRBD1 identical over 11 bases. Trimming cost V 7 bases and J 1 base; bases outside gene matches: 24. CDR3 length: 22 amino acids. Per germline, CDR1 LNHDA and CDR2 SQIVND (reference sequence). The CDR3 here is CASMFWDRGSLMSRLSGNTIYF. CDR3 DNA sequence: TGTGCCAGTATGTTTTGGGACAGGGGGTCGTTGATGAGTCGGCTATCTGGAAACACCATATATTTT.

This clonotype came up a few times. The V call is TRBV4-1, the J call TRBJ2-3; 13 positions match TRBD2. Germline lookup yields CDR1 MGHRA and CDR2 YSYEKL. The trim removed 4 bases at V and 4 bases at J, leaving 5 bases unmatched. The CDR3 runs to 16 residues. The CDR3, as DNA: TGCGCCAGCAGCCTTCGGACTAGCGGGGGCTCAGATACGCAGTATTTT. It yields the protein CASSLRTSGGSDTQYF.

The rearrangement links TRBV20-1 to TRBJ2-3; D perhaps matches TRBD2 (5 bases). Germline-derived CDR1 and CDR2 are DFQATT and SNEGSKA (reference sequence). The V end lost 0 bases, the J end lost 2 bases, and 12 bases lay between the germline ends. The CDR3 contains 15 residues. The CDR3: CSARDRWRITDTQYF. The CDR3 region has the DNA TGCAGTGCTAGAGATCGGTGGAGGATCACAGATACGCAGTATTTT.

This clonotype was detected only once. In DNA form, the CDR3 reads TGTGCCAGCAGTGAAGGGCTAGCGGGTGGGTTCTACGAGCAGTACTTC. Protein: CASSEGLAGGFYEQYF. The rearrangement joins TRBV2 to TRBJ2-7; 8 nucleotides line up with TRBD2. The germline V gene encodes CDR1 SNHLY and CDR2 FYNNEI. The CDR3 has 16 residues. With 1 base clipped from V and 3 bases from J, the junction kept 8 bases outside the gene matches.

The gene calls are TRBV20-1 and TRBJ1-5; a possible D gene is TRBD1 (6 bases). Trimming shortened V by 6 bases and J by 0 bases, and 12 bases separated the two germline ends. CDR3 length: 14 amino acids. Per the germline V gene, CDR1 is DFQATT and CDR2 is SNEGSKA (reference sequence). The CDR3 protein is CSAQQGLSNQPQHF. CDR3 bases: TGCAGTGCCCAACAGGGACTTAGCAATCAGCCCCAGCATTTT.

This clonotype was found a few times. This chain joins TRBV7-2 and TRBJ2-7; TRBD1 matches 10 bases. This CDR3 spans 15 amino acids. V lost 5 bases, J lost 6 bases, and 10 bases stayed unmatched. Germline lookup yields CDR1 SGHTA and CDR2 FQGNSA. This CDR3 reads CASSARTGGLGEQYF. DNA of the CDR3: TGTGCCAGCAGCGCTAGGACAGGGGGTTTAGGCGAGCAGTACTTC.